What follows are 24 T cell receptor beta chains derived from one specimen sequenced in a study of blood T cell repertoires in COVID-19. Only in-frame clones appear in the TCRdb table, and some are missing; sequencing was by immunoSEQ multiplex PCR. The sample has approximately 150,000 clones; approximately 84% are singletons. The sample consisted of peripheral blood. Receptor source: a human donor in a cohort sampled during active COVID-19.

This clone has only one observation. The chain uses TRBV5-5 and TRBJ2-5, with a weak D call TRBD1 (6 bases). The CDR3 extends over 14 amino acids. Germline CDR1 and CDR2: SGHKS and YYEKEE (reference sequence). V lost 5 bases, J lost 5 bases, and 16 bases lay in between. The DNA of the CDR3 is TGTGCCAGCAGTTTTACCTCAGGGGACGAGACCCAGTACTTC. Translating it yields CASSFTSGDETQYF.

V gene TRBV4-2 combines with J gene TRBJ2-7, with D unclear. CDR1 and CDR2 (germline): LGHNA, YNFKEQ. The CDR3 length is 14 residues. CDR3 coding DNA: TGTGCCAGCAGCCAAGTATCCCTCCGGTACGGGCAGTACGTC. Its protein product is CASSQVSLRYGQYV.

The chain recombines TRBV2 with TRBJ2-5; 8 bases fit TRBD2. With V trimmed by 7 bases and J by 5 bases, 15 bases remained unmatched. The germline gives CDR1 SNHLY, CDR2 FYNNEI. The CDR3 sequence is 16 residues long. CDR3 DNA: TGTGCCAGCAAAGGGGTAGCGGGGAATTCTCGCGAGACCCAGTACTTC. Translation gives CASKGVAGNSRETQYF.

The chain is built from TRBV6-1 and TRBJ2-7; no firm D call. Germline values: CDR1 MNHNS, CDR2 SASEGT. The CDR3 has 14 residues. Trimming pared 3 bases from V and 2 bases from J, leaving 11 bases between. The CDR3 DNA reads TGTGCCAGCAGTGATCATCCACCTACCTACGAGCAGTACTTC. It translates to CASSDHPPTYEQYF.

The gene calls are TRBV7-9 and TRBJ2-1, with 9 bases that match TRBD2. CDR3 size: 14 residues. Germline lookup yields CDR1 SEHNR and CDR2 FQNEAQ (reference sequence). V lost 3 bases, J lost 5 bases, and 2 bases stayed unmatched. CDR3 DNA sequence: TGTGCCAGCAGCTTCAAGCGGGGGGACAATGAGCAGTTCTTC. Translation: CASSFKRGDNEQFF.

This clone came up a few times. J is TRBJ2-2 and V is TRBV2; 9 nucleotides agree with TRBD1. CDR3 size: 16 residues. Germline assignment: CDR1 SNHLY and CDR2 FYNNEI. J lost 2 bases, V lost 3 bases, and 4 bases had no gene match. CDR3 DNA sequence: TGTGCCAGCAGTGAGGTGGGACAGGGAAACACCGGGGAGCTGTTTTTT. This translates into CASSEVGQGNTGELFF.

This clone occurred a few times. The chain combines TRBV3-1 (or the pseudogene TRBV3-2) with TRBJ2-3; TRBD2 agrees at 8 bases. V dropped 1 base and J dropped 3; count of bases not matched to a gene: 0. CDR1 is LGHDT and CDR2 is YNNKEL in the germline V gene (reference sequence). The CDR3 totals 14 residues. The CDR3 DNA is TGTGCCAGCAGCCAAGCGGGAGGGACAGATACGCAGTATTTT. This translates into CASSQAGGTDTQYF.

This clone occurred once. This chain joins TRBV5-1 and TRBJ2-1; TRBD2 is a possible D gene (5 bases). Germline V gene sequence: CDR1 SGHRS, CDR2 YFSETQ. V lost 0 bases and J 8 bases, leaving 18 bases between the germline ends. This CDR3 has 16 amino acids. For the CDR3, the DNA is TGCGCCAGCAGCTTGGCTTCGCCTAGCCGTTCTCATGAGCAGTTCTTC. Its protein product is CASSLASPSRSHEQFF.

This clone was counted a single time. The chain joins TRBV9 to TRBJ2-1; TRBD2 matches at 15 bases. V shed 0 bases, J shed 7 bases, and the junction held 11 bases outside the gene matches. This CDR3 is 19 amino acids long. The germline gives CDR1 SGDLS, CDR2 YYNGEE. CDR3: CASSVVPSPGLAGGNEQFF. The CDR3 DNA follows: TGTGCCAGCAGCGTAGTTCCCTCTCCGGGACTAGCGGGAGGAAATGAGCAGTTCTTC.

J is TRBJ2-3 and V is TRBV19, with 12 nucleotides matching TRBD2. Germline V CDR1 and CDR2: LNHDA, SQIVND (reference sequence). Germline trimming cut 0 bases from V and 2 bases from J; bases unmatched to any gene: 6. The CDR3 contains 18 residues. The CDR3 DNA reads as TGTGCCAGTAGTATAGATCTGGGGACTAGCGGGCACACAGATACGCAGTATTTT. Amino acid sequence: CASSIDLGTSGHTDTQYF.

The CDR3 DNA reads TGTGCCAGCAGTTACTCGAGAGGGCTGACTAATGAAAAACTGTTTTTT. It translates to CASSYSRGLTNEKLFF. The chain uses TRBV6-6 and TRBJ1-4, with D unresolved. Germline lookup yields CDR1 MNHNY and CDR2 SVGAGI (reference sequence). V lost 0 bases, J lost 2 bases, and 10 bases lay in between. The CDR3 has 16 amino acids.

The V call is TRBV28, the J call TRBJ1-2, with 7 bases fitting TRBD1. The CDR3 is 16 amino acids. In germline, CDR1 is MDHEN, CDR2 SYDVKM. Trimming at V came to 5 bases and at J to 1 base, leaving 10 bases not matched to a gene. CDR3 nucleotides: TGTGCCAGCAGTCCCCCTTCCGGGACAGATAACTATGGCTACACCTTC. Protein product: CASSPPSGTDNYGYTF.

V is TRBV6-5 and J is TRBJ2-3; 9 nucleotides match TRBD1. The CDR3 spans 15 residues. After removal of 5 bases from V and 3 bases from J, the junction contained 6 bases not matched to a gene. CDR1 and CDR2 from the germline V gene are MNHEY and SVGAGI. The CDR3 region is CASSRPTGGTDTQYF. The CDR3, as DNA: TGTGCCAGCAGTCGTCCGACAGGGGGTACAGATACGCAGTATTTT.

The chain joins TRBV5-1 to TRBJ2-3; 11 nucleotides align to TRBD2. Germline CDR1 is SGHRS and CDR2 is YFSETQ. The CDR3 loop spans 17 amino acids. Losses at the gene ends were 4 bases for V and 0 bases for J; bases not matched to a gene: 7. The CDR3 nucleotides read TGCGCCAGCAGCCCCGGGACTAGCGGTACTAGCACAGATACGCAGTATTTT. This sequence encodes CASSPGTSGTSTDTQYF.

V usage is TRBV5-6 and J usage is TRBJ2-6; D unclear. Germline-derived CDR1 and CDR2 are SGHDT and YYEEEE. The CDR3 is 15 amino acids. V shed 1 base and J shed 0 bases, with 5 bases lying between them. CDR3 DNA sequence: TGTGCCAGCAGCTTGCCCTTCTCTGGGGCCAACGTCCTGACTTTC. The encoded protein is CASSLPFSGANVLTF. Filled out from reference TRBV5-6 and TRBJ2-6, the complete variable domain reads DAGVTQSPTHLIKTRGQQVTLRCSPKSGHDTVSWYQQALGQGPQFIFQYYEEEERQRGNFPDRFSGHQFPNYSSELNVNALLLGDSALYLCASSLPFSGANVLTFGAGSRLTVL.

V usage is TRBV29-1 and J usage is TRBJ1-3; the D gene is possibly TRBD1 (5 bases). This CDR3 is built from 13 residues. The germline V and J ends were trimmed by 6 bases and 3 bases, with 12 bases remaining between them. Germline values: CDR1 SQVTM, CDR2 ANQGSEA. The chain's CDR3 is CSVGAGRGNTIYF. Here the CDR3 DNA reads TGCAGCGTAGGTGCGGGACGTGGAAACACCATATATTTT.

This chain joins TRBV4-2 and TRBJ2-1; a weak D match, TRBD2 (6 bases). Germline-derived CDR1 and CDR2 are LGHNA and YNFKEQ. There are 18 residues in the CDR3. Trimming took 4 bases from V and 0 from J, leaving 19 bases between them. The CDR3 DNA reads TGTGCCAGCAGCCGGGCGGGGCAGAGAGAAAGCTCCTACAATGAGCAGTTCTTC. It is translated as CASSRAGQRESSYNEQFF.

J is TRBJ1-4 and V is TRBV7-8; TRBD1 matches at 9 bases. The CDR3 consists of 15 residues. Per the germline V gene, CDR1 is SGHVS and CDR2 is FQNEAQ. Losses at the gene ends were 5 bases for V and 8 bases for J; bases not matched to a gene: 9. This CDR3 is CASSPRDRVGEKLFF. The CDR3 nucleotides read TGTGCCAGCAGCCCACGGGACAGGGTAGGGGAAAAACTGTTTTTT.

This sequence joins TRBV15 and TRBJ2-2, with 7 bases that match TRBD2. Germline V CDR1 and CDR2: LNHNV, YYDKDF (reference sequence). The CDR3 is 14 residues long. After removal of 4 bases from V and 1 base from J, the junction contained 0 bases not matched to a gene. This chain's CDR3 is CATSTGGNTGELFF. CDR3 DNA: TGTGCCACCAGCACGGGGGGGAACACCGGGGAGCTGTTTTTT.

The rearrangement joins TRBV6-5 to TRBJ1-5; TRBD1 matches 10 bases. Germline CDR1 reads MNHEY; CDR2 reads SVGAGI. CDR3 size: 14 residues. J was trimmed by 6 bases and V by 6 bases; bases with no gene match: 5. CDR3 protein: CASRQTGGGQPQHF. In DNA, the CDR3 is TGTGCCAGCAGACAGACAGGGGGCGGTCAGCCCCAGCATTTT.

This sequence joins TRBV27 and TRBJ2-1, with 10 bases lining up with TRBD1. The V segment lost 5 bases and the J segment 1 base; nucleotides outside the gene matches: 11. The CDR3 runs 18 residues. Germline-derived CDR1 and CDR2 are MNHEY and SMNVEV (reference sequence). In DNA form, the CDR3 reads TGTGCCAGCAGTCCCGGGACAGGGGTGGGGCGGTCCTACAATGAGCAGTTCTTC. It encodes CASSPGTGVGRSYNEQFF.

The chain links TRBV5-8 to TRBJ2-2, with 8 bases that match TRBD1. CDR1 and CDR2 (germline): SGHTS, YDEGEE. This CDR3 has 20 residues. Unmatched junction bases numbered 21, after V lost 4 bases and J lost 4 bases. CDR3 sequence: CASSTTGVDSTTSSTGELFF. DNA for the CDR3: TGTGCCAGCAGCACGACAGGGGTCGACTCAACCACCTCCAGCACCGGGGAGCTGTTTTTT.

V and J are TRBV3-1 (or the pseudogene TRBV3-2) and TRBJ1-5; D not certain. Germline V gene sequence: CDR1 LGHDT, CDR2 YNNKEL (reference sequence). This CDR3 region has 15 residues. V lost 0 bases and J lost 3, with 9 bases in between. CDR3 amino acids: CASSQETPTNQPQHF. CDR3 nucleotides: TGTGCCAGCAGCCAAGAGACACCGACCAATCAGCCCCAGCATTTT.

The chain employs TRBV4-2 and TRBJ2-7; tentative D call: TRBD1 (7 bases). V was pared by 1 base and J by 1 base, with 17 bases between. Per germline, CDR1 LGHNA and CDR2 YNFKEQ. CDR3 length: 17 residues. For the CDR3, the DNA is TGTGCCAGCAGCCAAGCGGGGAGGAGGGGACAGTCCTACGAGCAGTACTTC. It yields the protein CASSQAGRRGQSYEQYF.